Below are 3 T cell receptor beta chains sequenced from a single sample in a study of shared clonotypes between healthy human individuals. TCRdb's copy holds only in-frame clones and misses some; the assay was immunoSEQ multiplex PCR. In the table there are roughly 2 million clones, 85% to 95% of which are singletons. Sequencing input: naive CD4+ T cells sorted from blood. The subset was: CD45RA+ positively selected. The receptors come from a man between 18 and 35 years old in good health.

The chain has TRBV6-1 and TRBJ2-5; D not certain. The germline V gene encodes CDR1 MNHNS and CDR2 SASEGT. This CDR3 comprises 14 residues. Trimming cost V 7 bases and J 0 bases, with 12 bases left between them. The CDR3 spells CASIPGWYQETQYF. As DNA, the CDR3 is TGTGCCAGCATCCCGGGCTGGTACCAAGAGACCCAGTACTTC.

The CDR3 sequence: CASSGRVVETQYF. CDR3 nucleotides: TGTGCCAGCAGTGGCAGGGTTGTGGAGACCCAGTACTTC. The genes are TRBV2 and TRBJ2-5; possibly TRBD1 for D (5 bases). CDR1 SNHLY and CDR2 FYNNEI come from the germline V gene. Deletions cut 4 bases from V and 5 bases from J, with 11 bases between. The length of the CDR3 is 13 residues.

Of note for this clone: The same CDR3 is also encoded by other DNA sequences in this sample. The V call is TRBV18, the J call TRBJ1-4; maybe TRBD1 (6 bases). Trimming took off 2 bases at V and 5 bases at J, with 6 bases between the two ends. Germline V lookup: CDR1 KGHSH, CDR2 LQKENI. The CDR3 runs 13 residues. In DNA, the CDR3 is TGTGCCAGCTCACCAACAGGGAATGAAAAACTGTTTTTT. Amino acid sequence: CASSPTGNEKLFF.